The T cell receptor beta chain described here comes from a study of T cell responses to AZD1222 COVID-19 vaccine. Only one count was recorded for this clone. Using immunoSEQ multiplex PCR, the repertoire was profiled, and TCRdb retains in-frame clones only, with some absent. Among some 120,000 clones listed, 75% to 90% were seen once. This sequence was found in an adult in good health. Sequenced material: peripheral blood, taken on day 0 of MenACWY control vaccination.

CDR3 amino acids: CASSPRGIGDTQYF. The CDR3 region has the DNA TGCGCCAGCAGCCCCCGAGGGATAGGGGATACGCAGTATTTT. V gene TRBV5-1 combines with J gene TRBJ2-3; a weak D match, TRBD2 (5 bases). The CDR3 contains 14 residues. The germline V gene has CDR1 SGHRS and CDR2 YFSETQ. Trimming stripped 4 bases from V and 6 bases from J, with 15 bases between.